One sample yielded the 6 T cell receptor beta chains listed below, sequenced in a study of cytomegalovirus exposure and HLA in healthy donors (dated by TCRdb to between 2016 and 2019). Library generation was performed with the immunoSEQ multiplex PCR assay. For the multiplex PCR, a mixture combining 60 forward primers for TCR Vbeta segments and 13 reverse primers for TCR Jbeta segments was used. TCRdb holds this immuneACCESS table with in-frame rearrangements only. Some clones are missing; in checked studies, unresolved V genes explain under half, and the rest has no known cause. A total of 65,000 to 95,000 clones appear in this sample, 75% of them only once. Clones ranked in the top ten supply around 12% of the sample. Sequenced input: PBMCs. These receptors were taken from a man aged 65 to 79 in good health and CMV-seronegative.

The genes are TRBV9 and TRBJ1-1; D perhaps matches TRBD1 (5 bases). This CDR3 contains 15 residues. V was clipped by 2 bases and J by 3 bases, with 14 bases between them. In germline, CDR1 is SGDLS, CDR2 YYNGEE. The CDR3, as DNA: TGTGCCAGCAGCGTCGGGGGGACGAGGCACACTGAAGCTTTCTTT. It yields the protein CASSVGGTRHTEAFF.

The V gene is TRBV28, the J gene TRBJ1-3, with 7 bases lining up with TRBD1. This CDR3 region has 17 residues. V gave up 10 bases and J gave up 0 bases; unmatched junction bases: 15. Germline V CDR1 and CDR2: MDHEN, SYDVKM. DNA for the CDR3: TGTGCCACACAGGGGCATCCCCTATTCTCCTCTGGAAACACCATATATTTT. Protein product: CATQGHPLFSSGNTIYF.

The J gene is TRBJ1-1, the V gene TRBV15; 9 bases line up with TRBD1. With 0 bases clipped from V and 5 bases from J, the junction kept 4 bases outside the gene matches. This CDR3 is 15 amino acids long. Per germline, CDR1 LNHNV and CDR2 YYDKDF (reference sequence). As DNA, the CDR3 is TGTGCCACCAGCAGAGATATGGGACAGGGAACTGAAGCTTTCTTT. Translated: CATSRDMGQGTEAFF.

On this clone: A junction end diverges from the germline sequence, so it may reflect a read error. The chain combines TRBV7-9 with TRBJ2-1; the D is unclear. The CDR3 runs to 14 residues. Germline CDR1 SEHNR, CDR2 FQNEAQ (reference sequence). CDR3 sequence reads: CSSSLLSSYNEQFF. The DNA of the CDR3 is TGTTCCAGCAGCTTATTGAGCTCCTACAATGAGCAGTTCTTC.

The chain has TRBV6-5 and TRBJ2-7, with 8 bases identical to TRBD2. This CDR3 region has 15 residues. CDR1 and CDR2 from the germline V gene are MNHEY and SVGAGI. The V gene end was trimmed by 5 bases and the J gene end by 4 bases; junction bases not matched to a gene: 10. CDR3 loop: CASSPGLGLTYEQYF. The CDR3 region has the DNA TGTGCCAGCAGTCCGGGACTAGGGCTTACGTACGAGCAGTACTTC.

The chain employs TRBV6-5 and TRBJ2-7, with TRBD1 matching over 9 bases. Germline V gene lookup returns CDR1 MNHEY and CDR2 SVGAGI. V was pared by 6 bases and J by 3 bases, with 3 bases of the junction left unmatched. The CDR3 is made up of 13 amino acids. CDR3 amino acids: CASRSGQGYEQYF. The CDR3 DNA follows: TGTGCCAGCAGGTCGGGACAGGGCTACGAGCAGTACTTC.